The next 11 T cell receptor beta chains were all read from a single sample in a study of a mutant IDH1 vaccine in newly diagnosed glioma. Time point reported: week 5, during vaccination. Topical imiquimod accompanied each vaccine dose, which consisted of 300 ug of mutant IDH1 20-mer peptide. These receptors lack a known antigen. TCRdb's copy holds only in-frame clones and misses some; the assay was immunoSEQ multiplex PCR. The table records around 52,000 clones, about 90% of them present only once. Source: PBMCs, taken from a glioma patient whose treatment included an IDH1 peptide vaccine. The receptors stem from a middle-aged woman with glioma.

This clone was counted only a few times. The chain links TRBV4-3 to TRBJ2-2, with 8 bases identical to TRBD2. In germline, CDR1 is LGHNA, CDR2 YSLEER. The junction had 5 bases not matched to a gene; V was cut back by 1 base and J by 1 base. This CDR3 region has 17 residues. This CDR3 is CASSQGRGGRNTGELFF. The CDR3 DNA is TGCGCCAGCAGCCAAGGACGGGGGGGCCGGAACACCGGGGAGCTGTTTTTT.

V and J are TRBV20-1 and TRBJ1-1; no clear D gene. Trimming shortened V by 3 bases and J by 7 bases, and 9 bases separated the two germline ends. The germline V gene has CDR1 DFQATT and CDR2 SNEGSKA (reference sequence). The CDR3 has 11 amino acids. The CDR3 sequence: CSASATREAFF. CDR3 DNA sequence: TGCAGTGCTAGCGCCACTCGTGAAGCTTTCTTT.

This chain uses TRBV28 with TRBJ1-5, with no clear D. V dropped 6 bases and J dropped 6 bases, with 15 bases sitting between them. This CDR3 contains 14 residues. CDR1 is MDHEN, CDR2 SYDVKM, per germline. The CDR3 loop reads CASRSLEPSQPQHF. CDR3 sequence (DNA): TGTGCCAGCAGATCCCTCGAACCCAGTCAGCCCCAGCATTTT.

This chain connects TRBV11-3 to TRBJ2-4; weak D call: TRBD1 (5 bases). CDR1 SGHNT and CDR2 YENEEA come from the germline V gene. Trimming left V 1 base short and J 4 bases short, with 14 bases between. The CDR3 loop spans 16 amino acids. This CDR3 reads CASSLVGAERKNIQYF. As DNA, the CDR3 is TGTGCCAGCAGCTTAGTAGGGGCCGAAAGGAAAAACATTCAGTACTTC.

V usage is TRBV5-4 and J usage is TRBJ2-7; a weak D match, TRBD2 (7 bases). In germline, CDR1 is SGHNT, CDR2 YYREEE (reference sequence). V shed 2 bases and J shed 2 bases, with 14 bases lying between them. The CDR3 runs 15 residues. CDR3 sequence (DNA): TGTGCCAGCAGCTTCAAAGGGGGGGGGACCTACGAGCAGTACTTC. Translating gives CASSFKGGGTYEQYF.

The table lists this clone with a count of one. The chain is built from TRBV27 and TRBJ2-1; D gene unclear. V dropped 2 bases and J dropped 1 base, with 9 bases sitting between them. The CDR3 is made up of 15 amino acids. In germline, CDR1 is MNHEY, CDR2 SMNVEV (reference sequence). CDR3 coding DNA: TGTGCCAGCAGTTTAGGCAGCCCTTCCTACAATGAGCAGTTCTTC. Translated, it gives CASSLGSPSYNEQFF.

This clone was detected only once. The chain combines TRBV4-1 with TRBJ2-1; 12 bases are a match to TRBD2. V dropped 0 bases and J dropped 8; count of bases not matched to a gene: 11. Per germline, CDR1 MGHRA and CDR2 YSYEKL. The CDR3 extends over 18 amino acids. The CDR3 loop reads CASSQDGTSGGRLDEQFF. CDR3 nucleotides: TGCGCCAGCAGCCAAGATGGAACTAGCGGGGGGAGGTTGGATGAGCAGTTCTTC.

The chain combines TRBV19 with TRBJ1-3; perhaps TRBD1 as D (6 bases). The germline V gene encodes CDR1 LNHDA and CDR2 SQIVND (reference sequence). CDR3 length equals 14 residues. The V end was cut by 6 bases, the J end by 2 bases, with 11 bases between. CDR3 loop: CASSQQGAGNTIYF. The CDR3 nucleotides are TGTGCCAGTAGCCAACAGGGAGCTGGAAACACCATATATTTT.

This clone is a singleton in its sample. The J gene is TRBJ2-2, the V gene TRBV2; D not resolved. The germline V and J ends were trimmed by 6 bases and 3 bases, with 5 bases remaining between them. The CDR3 contains 12 residues. Germline lookup yields CDR1 SNHLY and CDR2 FYNNEI. CDR3 DNA sequence: TGTGCCAGCAGAACCGACACCGGGGAGCTGTTTTTT. Translating it yields CASRTDTGELFF.

The rearrangement uses TRBV18 and TRBJ2-5; D call uncertain. Deletions cut 3 bases from V and 2 bases from J, with 7 bases between. The CDR3 consists of 13 residues. Germline V gene lookup returns CDR1 KGHSH and CDR2 LQKENI. CDR3 sequence reads: CASSPYRQETQYF. The CDR3 DNA follows: TGTGCCAGCTCACCCTACAGACAAGAGACCCAGTACTTC.

This chain joins TRBV18 and TRBJ2-7, with 16 positions matching TRBD2. The germline CDR1 and CDR2 sequences are KGHSH and LQKENI. This CDR3 is 17 amino acids long. With 3 bases clipped from V and 6 bases from J, the junction kept 8 bases outside the gene matches. The CDR3 reads CASSPPGLAGGASEQYF. Written as DNA, the CDR3 is TGTGCCAGCTCACCCCCGGGACTAGCGGGGGGGGCGTCCGAGCAGTACTTC.